Listed here are 24 T cell receptor beta chains from one sample, sequenced in a study of PD-1 blockade in classical Hodgkin lymphoma. Brentuximab vedotin exposure varied, and every patient relapsed after autologous stem cell transplantation. Profiling relied on immunoSEQ multiplex PCR, and the TCRdb table lists in-frame clones only, not all of them. This sample has 75,000 to 100,000 clones, with 80% to 85% found just once. Sequenced here: peripheral blood mononuclear cells (PBMCs), sampled at baseline. The receptors originated from a human donor with classical Hodgkin lymphoma.

V is TRBV7-8 and J is TRBJ2-1, with 13 nucleotides matching TRBD2. V lost 10 bases, J lost 5 bases, and 8 bases stayed unmatched. This CDR3 is built from 15 residues. The germline V gene has CDR1 SGHVS and CDR2 FQNEAQ. The CDR3 DNA is TGTGCCACCCGACTAGCGGGAGGACCCAACAATGAGCAGTTCTTC. It yields the protein CATRLAGGPNNEQFF.

Points on this clone: The sample has other DNA sequences that encode this CDR3 too. The chain combines TRBV18 with TRBJ1-3; D remains ambiguous. The germline V gene encodes CDR1 KGHSH and CDR2 LQKENI. Trimming removed 3 bases at V and 4 bases at J, with 7 bases between. The CDR3 is made up of 13 amino acids. CDR3 DNA: TGTGCCAGCTCACCCTCGGGCGGAAACACCATATATTTT. Its protein product is CASSPSGGNTIYF.

The chain joins TRBV28 to TRBJ2-7; TRBD2 aligns across 8 bases. Germline V gives CDR1 MDHEN, CDR2 SYDVKM. The CDR3 has 13 amino acids. V was pared by 10 bases and J by 3 bases, with 8 bases of the junction left unmatched. The CDR3 coding sequence is TGTGCCATCAAACCCGGGACTAGCTACGAGCAGTACTTC. It yields the protein CAIKPGTSYEQYF. Full variable domain (outside the CDR3, taken from reference TRBV28 and TRBJ2-7): DVKVTQSSRYLVKRTGEKVFLECVQDMDHENMFWYRQDPGLGLRLIYFSYDVKMKEKGDIPEGYSVSREKKERFSLILESASTNQTSMYLCAIKPGTSYEQYFGPGTRLTVT.

This clone was counted only a few times. The rearrangement links TRBV7-8 to TRBJ2-1; TRBD2 might be the D (6 bases). Trimming shortened V by 7 bases and J by 4 bases, and 14 bases separated the two germline ends. CDR1 is SGHVS and CDR2 is FQNEAQ in the germline V gene. CDR3 length: 14 residues. Written as DNA, the CDR3 is TGTGCCAGCACCCCACCGGGACTTTACAATGAGCAGTTCTTC. Its protein product is CASTPPGLYNEQFF.

The gene calls are TRBV5-4 and TRBJ1-1; tentative D call: TRBD1 (6 bases). The germline gives CDR1 SGHNT, CDR2 YYREEE (reference sequence). The CDR3 loop spans 13 amino acids. Trimming removed 4 bases from V and 4 bases from J, with 11 bases in between. The CDR3 coding sequence is TGTGCCAGCAGCACCAGGGGCCGCACTGAAGCTTTCTTT. Its protein product is CASSTRGRTEAFF.

This chain joins TRBV28 and TRBJ2-7, with 10 bases fitting TRBD1. The germline V gene encodes CDR1 MDHEN and CDR2 SYDVKM. The ends lost 2 bases at V and 6 bases at J; junction bases unmatched: 19. This CDR3 is built from 19 residues. The CDR3 DNA reads TGTGCCAGCAGTTTACGTCTCCGGCCTGACAGGGGGCGCGACCGCGAGCAGTACTTC. The encoded protein is CASSLRLRPDRGRDREQYF.

The chain joins TRBV11-2 to TRBJ2-2; 8 bases align to TRBD1. The CDR3 loop spans 16 amino acids. Trimming removed 5 bases from V and 1 base from J; junction bases left unmatched: 6. Germline CDR1 is SGHAT and CDR2 is FQNNGV. Written as DNA, the CDR3 is TGTGCCAGCAGCCAAAAGACAGGGGTGAACACCGGGGAGCTGTTTTTT. Amino acid sequence: CASSQKTGVNTGELFF.

The chain is built from TRBV4-1 and TRBJ2-1; D is ambiguous. The CDR3 consists of 15 residues. Germline values: CDR1 MGHRA, CDR2 YSYEKL. V was shortened by 0 bases and J by 1 base, with 7 bases between the two germline ends. The CDR3 coding sequence is TGCGCCAGCAGCCAAGATCGTACTTCCTACAATGAGCAGTTCTTC. Translated, it gives CASSQDRTSYNEQFF.

This clone was counted between two and nine times. This sequence joins TRBV30 and TRBJ2-3; 10 nucleotides match TRBD2. CDR3 length: 16 amino acids. J gave up 3 bases and V 2 bases, and 8 bases lay outside the gene matches. The V gene's germline CDR1 is GTSNPN and CDR2 SVGIG (reference sequence). The chain's CDR3 is CAWSSRLAGPTDTQYF. Written as DNA, the CDR3 is TGTGCCTGGAGTTCGAGACTAGCGGGTCCGACAGATACGCAGTATTTT.

Here the CDR3 DNA reads TGTGCCAGCAGCTCGGGACAGATCTACGAGCAGTACTTC. It encodes CASSSGQIYEQYF. The V and J genes are TRBV11-2 and TRBJ2-7; 7 nucleotides agree with TRBD1. Germline assignment: CDR1 SGHAT and CDR2 FQNNGV. V was clipped by 4 bases and J by 3 bases; unmatched bases: 3. The CDR3 loop spans 13 amino acids.

In DNA, the CDR3 is TGTGCCAGCAGCTTGGCCGCCCGGGCAGGGGGCCACGAGCAGTACTTC. It is translated as CASSLAARAGGHEQYF. The V and J genes are TRBV5-5 and TRBJ2-7, with 8 positions matching TRBD1. Germline CDR1 SGHKS, CDR2 YYEKEE (reference sequence). The CDR3 spans 16 residues. The junction had 10 bases not matched to a gene; V was cut back by 0 bases and J by 5 bases. The complete variable domain, with remaining parts taken from reference TRBV5-5 and TRBJ2-7, reads DAGVTQSPTHLIKTRGQQVTLRCSPISGHKSVSWYQQVLGQGPQFIFQYYEKEERGRGNFPDRFSARQFPNYSSELNVNALLLGDSALYLCASSLAARAGGHEQYFGPGTRLTVT.

The chain has TRBV7-2 and TRBJ1-2; unclear D gene. The V gene lost 5 bases and the J gene lost 0 bases, with 10 bases spanning the gap. The CDR3 has 14 residues. Germline-derived CDR1 and CDR2 are SGHTA and FQGNSA. The CDR3 loop is CASSPRGANYGYTF. The CDR3 DNA reads TGTGCCAGCAGCCCCCGTGGGGCTAACTATGGCTACACCTTC.

The J gene is TRBJ2-3, the V gene TRBV4-1, with D unresolved. Germline values: CDR1 MGHRA, CDR2 YSYEKL. The V end was cut by 3 bases, the J end by 1 base, with 5 bases between. This CDR3 region has 13 residues. The CDR3 loop reads CASSHPGTDTQYF. CDR3 sequence (DNA): TGCGCCAGCAGCCACCCGGGCACAGATACGCAGTATTTT.

V usage is TRBV19 and J usage is TRBJ2-2; 14 bases match TRBD2. The germline gives CDR1 LNHDA, CDR2 SQIVND (reference sequence). The CDR3 extends over 18 amino acids. Trimming cost V 4 bases and J 4 bases; bases outside gene matches: 8. CDR3 in amino acids: CASSRPGLAGVGTGELFF. CDR3 coding DNA: TGTGCCAGTAGTAGACCGGGACTAGCGGGAGTTGGCACCGGGGAGCTGTTTTTT.

This clone was seen a single time. The chain combines TRBV7-9 with TRBJ2-7; TRBD2 matches 10 bases. From germline, CDR1 is SEHNR and CDR2 FQNEAQ (reference sequence). This CDR3 region has 15 residues. The trim removed 5 bases at V and 5 bases at J, leaving 9 bases unmatched. CDR3 in amino acids: CASSPSGSQAHEQYF. For the CDR3, the DNA is TGTGCCAGCAGCCCTAGCGGGAGCCAGGCTCACGAGCAGTACTTC.

The gene calls are TRBV7-2 and TRBJ2-3; 7 nucleotides line up with TRBD2. The V segment lost 5 bases and the J segment 2 bases; nucleotides outside the gene matches: 10. CDR1 is SGHTA, CDR2 FQGNSA, per germline. The CDR3 extends over 16 amino acids. The CDR3 is CASSPRDYLNTDTQYF. The CDR3 DNA is TGTGCCAGCAGCCCCCGGGACTACCTGAACACAGATACGCAGTATTTT. Using reference TRBV7-2 and TRBJ2-3 for the parts outside the CDR3, the full variable domain is GAGVSQSPSNKVTEKGKDVELRCDPISGHTALYWYRQSLGQGLEFLIYFQGNSAPDKSGLPSDRFSAERTGGSVSTLTIQRTQQEDSAVYLCASSPRDYLNTDTQYFGPGTRLTVL.

This clone was counted ten times or more. This chain uses TRBV13 with TRBJ2-3, with D perhaps matching TRBD1 (5 bases). The CDR3 is made up of 18 amino acids. Deletions cut 4 bases from V and 0 bases from J, with 20 bases between. Germline values: CDR1 PRHDT, CDR2 FYEKMQ (reference sequence). CDR3 residues: CASSSTTDRRSSTDTQYF. The CDR3 DNA sequence: TGTGCCAGCAGCTCGACGACCGACAGAAGATCTAGCACAGATACGCAGTATTTT.

V gene TRBV7-2 combines with J gene TRBJ2-3; D unresolved. This CDR3 is built from 15 residues. V gave up 0 bases and J gave up 2 bases, with 9 bases separating them. CDR1 and CDR2 from the germline V gene are SGHTA and FQGNSA. The CDR3 loop reads CASSLAGRHTDTQYF. The CDR3 nucleotides read TGTGCCAGCAGCTTAGCCGGGCGACACACAGATACGCAGTATTTT.

This clone came up a few times. The V and J genes are TRBV14 and TRBJ2-3; the D is unclear. The CDR3 has 13 amino acids. Germline V gene data show CDR1 as SGHDN and CDR2 as FVKESK. Trimming took 6 bases from V and 3 from J, leaving 10 bases between them. CDR3 sequence: CASSRGRTDTQYF. CDR3 DNA: TGTGCCAGCAGTCGAGGAAGGACAGATACGCAGTATTTT.

The chain employs TRBV11-3 and TRBJ2-1; D remains unclear. Trimming stripped 5 bases from V and 10 bases from J, with 18 bases between. This CDR3 region has 14 residues. In germline, CDR1 is SGHNT, CDR2 YENEEA. CDR3 sequence reads: CASSPSEPPREQFF. In DNA form, the CDR3 reads TGTGCCAGCAGCCCCTCTGAGCCTCCTCGGGAGCAGTTCTTC. The full variable domain, its missing parts supplied by reference TRBV11-3 and TRBJ2-1, is EAGVVQSPRYKIIEKKQPVAFWCNPISGHNTLYWYLQNLGQGPELLIRYENEEAVDDSQLPKDRFSAERLKGVDSTLKIQPAELGDSAVYLCASSPSEPPREQFFGPGTRLTVL.

The CDR3 sequence is CSASRDYNEQFF. Written as DNA, the CDR3 is TGCAGCGCCTCCAGAGACTACAATGAGCAGTTCTTC. The chain combines TRBV29-1 with TRBJ2-1; D gene unclear. V shed 7 bases and J shed 3 bases, with 10 bases lying between them. Looked up from germline, CDR1 is SQVTM and CDR2 is ANQGSEA. This CDR3 has 12 amino acids.

The genes are TRBV5-6 and TRBJ2-7; a possible D gene is TRBD2 (6 bases). The V gene lost 4 bases and the J gene lost 4 bases, with 15 bases spanning the gap. The germline V gene has CDR1 SGHDT and CDR2 YYEEEE. The CDR3 sequence is 14 residues long. The CDR3 region has the DNA TGTGCCAGCAGCCCGCAGATTGGGACTTACGAGCAGTACTTC. It encodes CASSPQIGTYEQYF.

V usage is TRBV7-3 and J usage is TRBJ1-1; TRBD1 is a possible D gene (5 bases). V lost 5 bases, J lost 4 bases, and 11 bases lay in between. CDR1 is SGHTA and CDR2 is FQGTGA in the germline V gene. The CDR3 contains 13 residues. For the CDR3, the DNA is TGTGCCAGCAGCCCCCCGGGGGTCACTGAAGCTTTCTTT. It translates to CASSPPGVTEAFF.

The chain recombines TRBV5-1 with TRBJ2-7; TRBD1 matches 7 bases. This CDR3 contains 14 residues. The trim removed 4 bases at V and 6 bases at J, leaving 10 bases unmatched. Germline CDR1 and CDR2: SGHRS and YFSETQ. CDR3 DNA: TGCGCCAGCAGCCGAGAGGGGGCGAGCAGCGAGCAGTACTTC. Translating gives CASSREGASSEQYF.